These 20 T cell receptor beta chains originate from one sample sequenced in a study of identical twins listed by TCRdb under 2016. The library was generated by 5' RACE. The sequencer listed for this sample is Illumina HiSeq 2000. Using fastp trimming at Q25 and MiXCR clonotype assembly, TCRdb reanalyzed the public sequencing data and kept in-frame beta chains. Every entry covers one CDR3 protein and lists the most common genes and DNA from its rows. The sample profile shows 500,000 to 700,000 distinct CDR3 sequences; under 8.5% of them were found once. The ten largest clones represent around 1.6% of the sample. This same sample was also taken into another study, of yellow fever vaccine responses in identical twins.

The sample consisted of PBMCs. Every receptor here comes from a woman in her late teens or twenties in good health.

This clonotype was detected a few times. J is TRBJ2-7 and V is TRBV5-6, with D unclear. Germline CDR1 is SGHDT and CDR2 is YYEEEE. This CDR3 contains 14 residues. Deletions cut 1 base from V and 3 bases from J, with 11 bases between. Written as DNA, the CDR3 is TGTGCCAGCAGCTTGATATCGGCCGACTACGAGCAGTACTTC. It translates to CASSLISADYEQYF. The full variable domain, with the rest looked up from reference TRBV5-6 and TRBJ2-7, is DAGVTQSPTHLIKTRGQQVTLRCSPKSGHDTVSWYQQALGQGPQFIFQYYEEEERQRGNFPDRFSGHQFPNYSSELNVNALLLGDSALYLCASSLISADYEQYFGPGTRLTVT.

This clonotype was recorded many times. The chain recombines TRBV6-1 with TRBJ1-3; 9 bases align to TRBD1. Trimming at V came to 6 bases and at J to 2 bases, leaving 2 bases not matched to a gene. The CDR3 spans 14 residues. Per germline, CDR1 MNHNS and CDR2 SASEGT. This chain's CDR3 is CASRRTGAGNTIYF. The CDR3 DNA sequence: TGTGCCAGCAGACGGACAGGGGCTGGAAACACCATATATTTT.

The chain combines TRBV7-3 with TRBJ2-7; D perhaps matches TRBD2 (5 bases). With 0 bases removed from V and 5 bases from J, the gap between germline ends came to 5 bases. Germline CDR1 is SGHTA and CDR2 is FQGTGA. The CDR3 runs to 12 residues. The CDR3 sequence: CASSLTGDEQYF. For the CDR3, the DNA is TGTGCCAGCAGCTTAACCGGGGACGAGCAGTACTTC. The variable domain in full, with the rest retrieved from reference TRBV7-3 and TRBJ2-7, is GAGVSQTPSNKVTEKGKYVELRCDPISGHTALYWYRQSLGQGPEFLIYFQGTGAADDSGLPNDRFFAVRPEGSVSTLKIQRTERGDSAVYLCASSLTGDEQYFGPGTRLTVT.

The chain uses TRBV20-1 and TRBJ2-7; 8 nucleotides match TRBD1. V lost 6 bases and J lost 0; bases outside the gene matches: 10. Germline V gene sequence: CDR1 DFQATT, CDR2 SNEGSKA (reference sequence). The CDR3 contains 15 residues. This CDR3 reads CSATPTGEPSYEQYF. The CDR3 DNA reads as TGCAGTGCAACCCCGACAGGGGAGCCCTCCTACGAGCAGTACTTC.

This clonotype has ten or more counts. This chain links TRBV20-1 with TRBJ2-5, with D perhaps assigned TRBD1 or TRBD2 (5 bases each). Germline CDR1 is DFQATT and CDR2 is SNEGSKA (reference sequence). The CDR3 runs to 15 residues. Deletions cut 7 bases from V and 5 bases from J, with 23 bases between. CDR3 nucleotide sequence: TGCAGTGTCGCAGACTGGGGGAAGTCGGGTGAGACCCAGTACTTC. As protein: CSVADWGKSGETQYF.

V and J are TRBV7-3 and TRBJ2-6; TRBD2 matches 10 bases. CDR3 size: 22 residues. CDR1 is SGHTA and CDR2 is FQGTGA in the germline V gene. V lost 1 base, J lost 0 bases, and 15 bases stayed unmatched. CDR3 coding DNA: TGTGCCAGCAGCTTAAGGCCATCTCCAACCGGGACTAGCGTCTCTGGGGCCAACGTCCTGACTTTC. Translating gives CASSLRPSPTGTSVSGANVLTF.

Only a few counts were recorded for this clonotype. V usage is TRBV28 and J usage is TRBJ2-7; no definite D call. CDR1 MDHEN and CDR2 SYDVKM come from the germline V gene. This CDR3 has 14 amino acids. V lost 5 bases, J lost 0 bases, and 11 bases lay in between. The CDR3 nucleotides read TGTGCCAGCAGTCTCTACTTGGTCTCCTACGAGCAGTACTTC. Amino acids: CASSLYLVSYEQYF.

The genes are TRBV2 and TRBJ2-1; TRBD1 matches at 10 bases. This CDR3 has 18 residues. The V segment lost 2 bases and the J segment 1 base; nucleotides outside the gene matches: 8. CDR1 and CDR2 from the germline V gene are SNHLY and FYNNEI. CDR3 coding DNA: TGTGCCAGCAGTGAATGGACAGGGGGAGGGTTTTCCTACAATGAGCAGTTCTTC. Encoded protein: CASSEWTGGGFSYNEQFF. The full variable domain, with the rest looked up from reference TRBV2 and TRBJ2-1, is EPEVTQTPSHQVTQMGQEVILRCVPISNHLYFYWYRQILGQKVEFLVSFYNNEISEKSEIFDDQFSVERPDGSNFTLKIRSTKLEDSAMYFCASSEWTGGGFSYNEQFFGPGTRLTVL.

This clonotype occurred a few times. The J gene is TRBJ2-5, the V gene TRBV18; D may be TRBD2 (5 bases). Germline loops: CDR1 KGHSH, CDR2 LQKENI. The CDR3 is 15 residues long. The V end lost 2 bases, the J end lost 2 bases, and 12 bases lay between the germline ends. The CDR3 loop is CASSPSSGLQETQYF. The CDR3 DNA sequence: TGTGCCAGCTCACCATCGAGCGGTTTACAAGAGACCCAGTACTTC.

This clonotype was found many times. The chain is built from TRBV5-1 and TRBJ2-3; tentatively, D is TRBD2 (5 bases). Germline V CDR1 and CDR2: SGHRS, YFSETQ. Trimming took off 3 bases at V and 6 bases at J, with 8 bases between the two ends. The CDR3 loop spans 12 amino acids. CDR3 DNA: TGCGCCAGCAGCTCGGGGTTGGATACGCAGTATTTT. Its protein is CASSSGLDTQYF.

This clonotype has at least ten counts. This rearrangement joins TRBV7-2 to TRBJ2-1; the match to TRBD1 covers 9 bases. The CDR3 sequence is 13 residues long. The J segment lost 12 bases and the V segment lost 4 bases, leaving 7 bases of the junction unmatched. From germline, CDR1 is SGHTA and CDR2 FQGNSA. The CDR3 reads CASSSREDRGQFF. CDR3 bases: TGTGCCAGCAGCTCCCGTGAGGACAGGGGGCAGTTCTTC.

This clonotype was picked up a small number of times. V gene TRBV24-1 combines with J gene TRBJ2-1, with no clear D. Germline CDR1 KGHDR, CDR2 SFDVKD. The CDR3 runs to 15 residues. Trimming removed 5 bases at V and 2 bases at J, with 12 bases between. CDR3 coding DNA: TGTGCCACCAGTGCAGGAAGGCAGACCTACAATGAGCAGTTCTTC. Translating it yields CATSAGRQTYNEQFF.

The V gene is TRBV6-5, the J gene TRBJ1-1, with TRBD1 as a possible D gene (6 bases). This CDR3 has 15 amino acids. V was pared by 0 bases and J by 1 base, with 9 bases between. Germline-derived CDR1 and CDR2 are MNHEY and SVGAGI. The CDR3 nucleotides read TGTGCCAGCAGTTACTCTGGCAGGGGGAACACTGAAGCTTTCTTT. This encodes CASSYSGRGNTEAFF.

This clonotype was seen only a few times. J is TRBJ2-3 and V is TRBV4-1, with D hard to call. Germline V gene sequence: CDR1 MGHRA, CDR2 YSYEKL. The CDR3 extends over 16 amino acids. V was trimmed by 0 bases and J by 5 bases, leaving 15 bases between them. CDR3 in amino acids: CASSQEPAPAGDTQYF. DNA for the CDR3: TGCGCCAGCAGCCAAGAGCCAGCGCCCGCCGGAGATACGCAGTATTTT.

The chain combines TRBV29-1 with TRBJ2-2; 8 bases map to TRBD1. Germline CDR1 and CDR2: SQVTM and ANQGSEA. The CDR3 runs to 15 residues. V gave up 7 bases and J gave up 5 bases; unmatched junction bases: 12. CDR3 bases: TGCAGCGCCAGACCGGCAGGGGGCCAGACCGGGGAGCTGTTTTTT. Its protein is CSARPAGGQTGELFF.

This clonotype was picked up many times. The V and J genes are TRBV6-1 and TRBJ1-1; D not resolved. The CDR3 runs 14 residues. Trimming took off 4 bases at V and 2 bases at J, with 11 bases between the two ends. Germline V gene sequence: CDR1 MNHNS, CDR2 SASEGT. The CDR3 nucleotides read TGTGCCAGCAGTGGGGAGACAAGCAACACTGAAGCTTTCTTT. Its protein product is CASSGETSNTEAFF.

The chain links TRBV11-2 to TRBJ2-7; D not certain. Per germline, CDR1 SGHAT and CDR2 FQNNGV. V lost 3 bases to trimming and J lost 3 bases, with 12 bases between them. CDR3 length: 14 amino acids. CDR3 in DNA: TGTGCCAGCAGCTTGCCGGATGCAAGCTACGAGCAGTACGTC. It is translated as CASSLPDASYEQYV.

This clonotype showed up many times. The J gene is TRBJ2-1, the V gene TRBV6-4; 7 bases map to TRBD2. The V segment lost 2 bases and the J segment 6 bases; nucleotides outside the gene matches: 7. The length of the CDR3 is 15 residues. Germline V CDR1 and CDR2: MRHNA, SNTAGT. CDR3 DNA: TGTGCCAGCAGTGACCTCGGGAGCGGGGTCAATGAGCAGTTCTTC. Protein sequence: CASSDLGSGVNEQFF.

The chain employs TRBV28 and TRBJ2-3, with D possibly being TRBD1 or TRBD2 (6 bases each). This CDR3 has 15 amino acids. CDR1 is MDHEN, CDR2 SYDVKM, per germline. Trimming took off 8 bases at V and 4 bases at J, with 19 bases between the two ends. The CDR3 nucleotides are TGTGCCAGCGGCCGGCCCGGGGGCGGTTCAGATACGCAGTATTTT. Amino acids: CASGRPGGGSDTQYF.

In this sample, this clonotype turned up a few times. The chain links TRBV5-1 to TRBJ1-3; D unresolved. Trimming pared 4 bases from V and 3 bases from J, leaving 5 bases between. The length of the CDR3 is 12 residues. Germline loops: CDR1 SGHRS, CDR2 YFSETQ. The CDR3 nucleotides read TGCGCCAGCAGCAAAAATGGAAACACCATATATTTT. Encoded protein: CASSKNGNTIYF. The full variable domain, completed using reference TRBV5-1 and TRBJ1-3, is KAGVTQTPRYLIKTRGQQVTLSCSPISGHRSVSWYQQTPGQGLQFLFEYFSETQRNKGNFPGRFSGRQFSNSRSEMNVSTLELGDSALYLCASSKNGNTIYFGEGSWLTVV.